This T cell receptor (beta chain) was found in a study of radiotherapy plus CTLA-4 blockade in lung cancer (dated by TCRdb to 2016 to 2019). About the study as a whole: Among enrolled patients, under 20% had an objective response and around 33% reached disease control.

With respect to this clone: There is no known antigen for this receptor. The record has no base qualities; no much larger clone is one base away.

The trim is 6 bases for V and 2 bases for J, with a gap of 2 bases between the germline ends. Looking up the germline V gene yields CDR1 SNHLY and CDR2 FYNNEI. The CDR3 spans 10 residues, from the cysteine through the phenylalanine. The entry retains the CDR3 DNA only, 30 bases that are in frame from base 1. Overall results and qualifications from the work: After treatment with radiotherapy and ipilimumab, TCR clones that originated in tumors expanded in peripheral blood. The strongest predictors of response were reported to be early dynamic shifts in blood T cell clones along with a rise in serum interferon-beta following radiation.

Focal radiation therapy combined with CTLA-4 blockade (ipilimumab) was tested in patients with chemo-refractory metastatic non-small-cell lung cancer. The library was prepared using the immunoSEQ multiplex PCR assay. Sourced from immuneACCESS, this table was stored by TCRdb with only in-frame sequences that have V and J called. A share of the clones is absent; for the studies checked, an unresolved V gene accounts for under half, and the remainder has no known explanation. The sample table shows more than 80,000 clones, and over 65% are seen once. The ten largest clones take up roughly 2.5% of the sample.

The chain couples TRBV2 to TRBJ2-7, with the D gene too uncertain to name. The sample in question was peripheral blood, obtained from a patient treated with radiotherapy plus ipilimumab. The TCR comes from a human donor with non-small cell lung cancer that progressed on radiotherapy plus ipilimumab. Some clones in this sample may be carry-over from other donors' samples. The CDR3 reads as follows: CASRTYEQYF. The DNA is TGTGCCAGCAGGACCTACGAGCAGTACTTC.